What follows is one TCR beta chain and its context. This clonotype was seen only a few times. What this receptor recognizes is not known. The record has no base qualities; no much larger clone is one base away. This sample was included in a study of vaccination and CD4 T cells after COVID-19 (dated by TCRdb to between 2021 and 2023). Describing the broader study: Convalescent patients had a positive SARS-CoV-2 result on nasal swab PCR, and of these patients, under ten had mild disease and one had severe disease. The convalescent cohort comprised six males and four females, including two Hispanic individuals, seven Caucasians, two Asians and one multiracial person. Two doses of either the Pfizer-BioNTech BNT162b2 vaccine (n=8) or the Moderna mRNA-1273 vaccine (n=2) were administered to participants. Post-COVID blood samples were collected from convalescent patients a median of roughly 100 days after diagnosis, with a range of roughly 30 to 161 days. Post-vaccine blood samples were taken a median of around 68 days after the second vaccine dose, with a range of about 12 to 250 days. The cultures were stimulated with overlapping spike peptide pools from SARS-CoV-2 and from the common cold coronaviruses HCoV-NL63, HCoV-OC43 and HCoV-229E. Control cultures received a CEFX viral epitope pool as the positive control, an HIV-1 Nef peptide pool as the negative control, or no peptide. In some eleven COVID-19 convalescent patients and a handful of infection-naive healthy vaccine recipients, researchers compared the spike-specific CD4+ TCR repertoire from before mRNA vaccination with the repertoire from after.

Results and caveats for the whole study, not just this receptor: Among the post-vaccine SARS-CoV-2-reactive clones in convalescent patients, a median roughly 85% showed up only after vaccination, which suggests vaccine-specific priming. The median count of SARS-CoV-2-reactive clonotypes went up from 20 to 25 after infection to around 38 after vaccination, although the change was not significant. Only a relatively small number of convalescent patients were included in the study, and early timepoints following natural infection were not analyzed. Of the vaccine-specific clones found in convalescent patients, nearly all (304 of 307) were mono-reactive for SARS-CoV-2 spike instead of being cross-reactive with common cold coronaviruses.

The library was produced with PCR. DNA from cultured CD4+ T cells underwent TCR sequencing with the Oncomine TCR Beta short-read assay at the Johns Hopkins FTIC core. The QIAamp micro DNA kit was used to extract genomic DNA from the cultured CD4+ T cells. Oncomine TCR Beta libraries from cultured CD4+ T cells were pooled using unique dual indexes and sequenced on an Illumina iSeq 100. On the authors' methods: Non-productive sequences were filtered out, and CDR3s that did not start with C, did not end with F or W, or were shorter than 7 amino acids were discarded. The MANAFEST web application identified antigen-specific clonotypes by comparing peptide-stimulated wells against reference wells and other culture wells. Positive clones required FDR below 0.05, an odds ratio above 5, and productive frequency above 0.1% in at least two of three replicate wells. A clonotype counted as cross-reactive if it showed significant expansion both in the SARS-CoV-2 spike wells and in at least one common cold coronavirus spike condition. Levenshtein distances (stringdist) and unrooted phylogenetic trees (ape) in R version 3.6.1 were used to assess CDR3 homology. TCRdb itself trimmed the public reads at Q25 with fastp, ran MiXCR and retained productive beta chains. Each CDR3 protein appears once, grouped with its most common genes and DNA. TCRdb assigned the V and J calls; the authors' analysis was not used. For this sample there are about 18,000 distinct CDR3 sequences; approximately 63% appear just once. The ten biggest clones cover roughly 6% of the sample.

The treatment or condition tag for this specimen amounts to: approximately 10-day PBMC culture with coronavirus spike peptide pools or control peptides (ViraFEST assay). To expand antigen-specific T cells with peptide pools and then pick out the expanded clonotypes through TCR sequencing, the study relied on the ViraFEST assay. The convalescent patients' positive SARS-CoV-2 PCR tests were from March to December 2020, which was before the Alpha, Beta and Delta variants emerged in the United States. Each well held approximately 2 million PBMCs cultured in IMDM containing roughly 5% human AB serum and approximately 9.1 IU/ml IL-2, with roughly 10 ug/ml peptide pools added. Half of the culture medium was replaced with fresh IL-2-containing medium on days 3 and 7. After ten to eleven days of culture, CD4+ T cells were isolated by negative selection using the EasySep CD4+ T cell isolation kit. Ficoll-Paque Plus gradient centrifugation was used to isolate PBMCs from whole blood, and the isolated PBMCs were then either used fresh or cryopreserved at -140C. Culture conditions were generally each tested in triplicate wells.

V is clipped by 1 base and J by 8 bases, and the sequence between their germline boundaries is 12 bases long. The CDR3 sequence holds 14 residues, the cysteine and phenylalanine included. Solely the CDR3 DNA is kept, with 42 bases framed from the first base. CDR1 and CDR2 are drawn from the germline V gene: SGHTA, FQGNSA. The sequence was obtained from a human donor who had recovered from COVID-19. Recombination joined TRBV7-2 with TRBJ1-5, with TRBD1 tentatively as D gene (5 bases match). Sequenced input: CD4+ T cells from blood, cultured in vitro. The base sequence is TGTGCCAGCAGCTTAGTGGCAGGGAGAGAGCCCCAGCATTTT. Its coded protein is CASSLVAGREPQHF.